This T cell receptor beta chain was sequenced for a study of cytomegalovirus exposure and HLA in healthy donors. Study-wide points: Investigators reported more than 150 TCR beta chains as tied to cytomegalovirus. Through in vitro validation, a few CMV-associated chains were shown to be specific for CMV antigens.

This clone was detected only once. Antigen unknown. CDR3 length: 15 amino acids. CDR1 and CDR2 from the germline V gene are LGHNA and YSLEER. Trimming took off 2 bases at V and 4 bases at J, with 14 bases between the two ends. Here immunoSEQ multiplex PCR was the method, and the copy in TCRdb shows in-frame clones only, minus some. In the table there are 130,000 or so clones, about 90% of which are singletons. The clonotype comes from a woman between 18 and 29 years old in good health and CMV-seronegative. V usage is TRBV4-3 and J usage is TRBJ1-2; D is unresolved. Sequencing was carried out using PBMCs. The CDR3 bases are TGCGCCAGCAGCCAACAGACCATTGGAGGCTATGGCTACACCTTC. Protein sequence: CASSQQTIGGYGYTF.